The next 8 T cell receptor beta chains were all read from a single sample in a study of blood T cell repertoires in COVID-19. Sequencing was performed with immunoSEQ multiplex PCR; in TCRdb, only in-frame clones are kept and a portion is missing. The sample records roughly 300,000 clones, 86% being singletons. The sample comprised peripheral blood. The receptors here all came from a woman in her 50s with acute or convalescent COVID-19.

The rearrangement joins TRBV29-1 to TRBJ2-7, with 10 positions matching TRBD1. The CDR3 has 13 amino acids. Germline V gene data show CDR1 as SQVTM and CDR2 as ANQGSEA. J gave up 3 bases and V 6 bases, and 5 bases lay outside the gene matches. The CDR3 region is CSVTGGVHYEQYF. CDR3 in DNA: TGCAGCGTGACAGGGGGCGTCCACTACGAGCAGTACTTC.

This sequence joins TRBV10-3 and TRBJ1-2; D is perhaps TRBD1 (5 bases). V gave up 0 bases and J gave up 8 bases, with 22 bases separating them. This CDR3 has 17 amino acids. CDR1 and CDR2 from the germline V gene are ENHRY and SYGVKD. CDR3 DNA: TGTGCCATCAGTGAGTCTAGACACGCTAAGAGCCCAGGGGGCTACACCTTC. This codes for CAISESRHAKSPGGYTF.

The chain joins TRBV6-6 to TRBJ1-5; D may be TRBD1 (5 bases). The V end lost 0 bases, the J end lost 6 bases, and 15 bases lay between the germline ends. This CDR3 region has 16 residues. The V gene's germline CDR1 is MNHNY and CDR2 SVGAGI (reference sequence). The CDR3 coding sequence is TGTGCCAGCAGTTACTCAAGAGGGTCCGGGGGTCAGCCCCAGCATTTT. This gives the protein CASSYSRGSGGQPQHF.

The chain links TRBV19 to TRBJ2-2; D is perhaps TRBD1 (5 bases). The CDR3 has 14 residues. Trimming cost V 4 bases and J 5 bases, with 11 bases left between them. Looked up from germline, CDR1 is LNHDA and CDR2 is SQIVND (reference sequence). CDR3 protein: CASSNGQGTGELFF. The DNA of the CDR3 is TGTGCCAGTAGTAACGGGCAGGGAACCGGGGAGCTGTTTTTT.

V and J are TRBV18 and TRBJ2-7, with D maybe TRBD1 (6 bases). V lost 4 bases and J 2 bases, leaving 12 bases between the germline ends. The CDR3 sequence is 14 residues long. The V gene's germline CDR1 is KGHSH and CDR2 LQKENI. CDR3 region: CASSRRQDTYEQYF. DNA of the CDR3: TGTGCCAGCTCACGACGACAGGACACCTACGAGCAGTACTTC.

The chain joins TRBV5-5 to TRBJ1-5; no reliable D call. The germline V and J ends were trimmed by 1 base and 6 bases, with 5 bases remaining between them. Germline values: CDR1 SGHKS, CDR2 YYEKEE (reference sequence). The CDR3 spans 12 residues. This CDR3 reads CASSLYSQPQHF. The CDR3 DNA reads TGTGCCAGCAGCTTGTACAGTCAGCCCCAGCATTTT.

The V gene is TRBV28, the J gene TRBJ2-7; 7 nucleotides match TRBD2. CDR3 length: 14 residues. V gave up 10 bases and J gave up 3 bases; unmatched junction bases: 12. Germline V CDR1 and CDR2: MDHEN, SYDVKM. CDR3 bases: TGTGCCATAACCTCCGGGGGAGGGGTCTACGAGCAGTACTTC. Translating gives CAITSGGGVYEQYF. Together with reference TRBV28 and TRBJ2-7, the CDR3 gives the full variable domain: DVKVTQSSRYLVKRTGEKVFLECVQDMDHENMFWYRQDPGLGLRLIYFSYDVKMKEKGDIPEGYSVSREKKERFSLILESASTNQTSMYLCAITSGGGVYEQYFGPGTRLTVT.

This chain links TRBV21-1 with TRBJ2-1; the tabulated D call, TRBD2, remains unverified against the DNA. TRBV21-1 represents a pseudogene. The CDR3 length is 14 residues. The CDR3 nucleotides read TGTGCCAGCAGCAAAGGCGCCAGAGGGCATGAGCAGTTCTTC. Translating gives CASSKGARGHEQFF.